Listed below are T cell receptor beta chains from one sample, sequenced in a study of lung T cells in sarcoidosis with Löfgren's syndrome. MiXCR, run by TCRdb on the reads, gives a single entry per CDR3 protein. The data hold fewer than 80,000 distinct CDR3 sequences, with over 20% observed a single time. Sequenced: CD4+ T cells from PBMCs. All receptors come from a human donor with sarcoidosis (Löfgren's syndrome or another form), or a control subject (not recorded which). Both conserved end residues are part of each CDR3. Each record gives: clone size, V gene, D gene, J gene, CDR3 length, CDR3 protein, CDR3 DNA. A D gene is named only where the DNA matches it firmly. Expanded clones are given a class, and other clones once, few, many or no size at all.

many,TRBV27,NA,TRBJ1-6,14,CASSSPSHNSPLHF,TGTGCCAGCAGTTCGCCCAGCCATAATTCACCCCTCCACTTT
NA,TRBV2,NA,TRBJ2-3,16,CASSRAGSRSTDTQYF,TGTGCCAGCAGTCGGGCGGGATCTCGTAGCACAGATACGCAGTATTTT
NA,TRBV2,TRBD1,TRBJ2-3,15,CASSRTGWATDTQYF,TGTGCCAGCAGTAGGACAGGGTGGGCCACAGATACGCAGTATTTT
medium-sized,TRBV6-1,TRBD1,TRBJ2-3,15,CASSWTGASTDTQYF,TGTGCCAGCAGTTGGACAGGGGCCTCCACAGATACGCAGTATTTT
many,TRBV6-1,NA,TRBJ2-6,15,CASSAGKSGANVLTF,TGTGCCAGCAGTGCAGGGAAGTCAGGGGCCAACGTCCTGACTTTC
once,TRBV24-1,NA,TRBJ1-1,11,CATRGGTEAFF,TGTGCCACCAGGGGGGGTACTGAAGCTTTCTTT
many,TRBV11-2,TRBD1,TRBJ2-1,20,CASSLNLGTGGESSYNEQFF,TGTGCCAGCAGCTTAAATCTTGGGACAGGGGGCGAGAGCTCCTACAATGAGCAGTTCTTC
few,TRBV3-1,TRBD1,TRBJ1-1,14,CASSPPARGTEAFF,TGTGCCAGCAGCCCCCCCGCCAGGGGGACTGAAGCTTTCTTT
few,TRBV5-1,TRBD1,TRBJ1-5,15,CASSRTGGKSQPQHF,TGCGCCAGCAGTCGTACAGGGGGAAAAAGTCAGCCCCAGCATTTT
many,TRBV6-1,NA,TRBJ1-1,14,CASRYIQVSGEAFF,TGTGCCAGCAGATACATTCAGGTATCCGGTGAAGCTTTCTTT
many,TRBV2,TRBD1,TRBJ2-2,15,CASSGQGRNTGELFF,TGTGCCAGCAGCGGACAGGGACGAAACACCGGGGAGCTGTTTTTT
NA,TRBV6-5,TRBD1,TRBJ1-1,15,CASSYWTGGGTEAFF,TGTGCCAGCAGTTACTGGACAGGAGGCGGCACTGAAGCTTTCTTT
many,TRBV11-1,NA,TRBJ2-1,14,CASSSRPPYNEQFF,TGTGCCAGCAGCTCCAGGCCCCCCTACAATGAGCAGTTCTTC
NA,TRBV12-3/TRBV12-4,NA,TRBJ2-2,15,CASSFIGQSTGELFF,TGTGCCAGCAGTTTTATAGGGCAGTCCACCGGGGAGCTGTTTTTT
NA,TRBV7-2,NA,TRBJ1-5,15,CASSLIRGVNQPQHF,TGTGCCAGCAGCCTTATCAGAGGGGTCAATCAGCCCCAGCATTTT
many,TRBV27,NA,TRBJ2-1,15,CASRGPGTRYNEQFF,TGTGCCAGCAGAGGCCCCGGGACGCGGTACAATGAGCAGTTCTTC
many,TRBV20-1,NA,TRBJ2-7,15,CSARDQQGPSYEQYF,TGCAGTGCTAGAGATCAGCAGGGCCCATCCTACGAGCAGTACTTC
many,TRBV27,TRBD1,TRBJ1-2,14,CASSRTGISYGYTF,TGTGCCAGCAGTAGGACAGGAATATCATATGGCTACACCTTC
many,TRBV6-1,NA,TRBJ1-5,12,CASTDGNQPQHF,TGTGCCAGCACGGACGGAAATCAGCCCCAGCATTTT
NA,TRBV12-5,NA,TRBJ1-5,11,CASGAGWPQHF,TGTGCTAGTGGTGCGGGGTGGCCCCAGCATTTT
many,TRBV15,TRBD2,TRBJ2-1,15,CATSRRLAGVDEQFF,TGTGCCACCAGCAGGCGACTAGCGGGGGTTGATGAGCAGTTCTTC
NA,TRBV5-4,NA,TRBJ2-2,13,CASSFFSTGELFF,TGTGCCAGCAGCTTCTTCTCCACCGGGGAGCTGTTTTTT
few,TRBV19,TRBD2,TRBJ2-1,15,CASSNPTSDYNEQFF,TGTGCCAGTAGTAACCCTACTAGCGACTACAATGAGCAGTTCTTC
many,TRBV5-4,NA,TRBJ2-1,11,CASGGDNEQFF,TGTGCCAGCGGCGGAGACAATGAGCAGTTCTTC
many,TRBV6-1,NA,TRBJ2-4,15,CASTLGPMSKNIQYF,TGTGCCAGCACCCTCGGTCCGATGTCCAAAAACATTCAGTACTTC
NA,TRBV30,NA,TRBJ1-2,10,CAWGVAGYTF,TGTGCCTGGGGGGTTGCGGGCTACACCTTC
many,TRBV6-1,NA,TRBJ2-1,13,CAILARANNEQFF,TGTGCCATCTTGGCTCGGGCCAACAATGAGCAGTTCTTC
NA,TRBV28,NA,TRBJ1-5,14,CARNRGIPNQPQHF,TGTGCCCGCAATCGGGGGATCCCCAATCAGCCCCAGCATTTC
many,TRBV20-1,TRBD2,TRBJ2-1,17,CSARVLTGTSGYNEQFF,TGCAGTGCTAGAGTCCTTACCGGGACTAGCGGTTACAATGAGCAGTTCTTC
NA,TRBV29-1,TRBD1,TRBJ2-3,14,CSVVGTGLTDTQYF,TGCAGCGTTGTAGGGACAGGCTTAACAGATACGCAGTATTTT
many,TRBV27,NA,TRBJ1-6,16,CASSYGVSSYNSPLHF,TGTGCCAGCAGTTACGGGGTGAGCTCCTATAATTCACCCCTCCACTTT
many,TRBV28,NA,TRBJ1-2,13,CASSTNSKRGYTF,TGTGCCAGCAGTACCAACAGCAAAAGGGGCTACACCTTC
many,TRBV18,NA,TRBJ1-1,14,CASSRTGSNTEAFF,TGTGCCAGCTCACGCACAGGATCGAACACTGAAGCTTTCTTT
many,TRBV12-3/TRBV12-4,NA,TRBJ2-3,15,CASSPGRTISDTQYF,TGTGCCAGCAGTCCGGGACGGACAATCTCAGATACGCAGTATTTT
NA,TRBV6-9,NA,TRBJ2-5,14,CASSCPRSGETQYF,TGTGCCAGCAGTTGCCCTCGTTCGGGGGAGACCCAGTACTTC
few,TRBV10-1,NA,TRBJ1-1,15,CASSELAGPNTEAFF,TGCGCCAGCAGTGAGCTTGCGGGCCCGAACACTGAAGCTTTCTTT
many,TRBV2,TRBD1,TRBJ1-1,13,CASTGQANTEAFF,TGTGCCAGCACCGGACAGGCGAACACTGAAGCTTTCTTT